Listed below are T cell receptor beta chains from one sample, sequenced in a study of identical twins. Using its own MiXCR run on the 5' RACE reads, TCRdb lists one record per CDR3 protein. The sample holds about 530,000 distinct CDR3 sequences, around 24% seen once. In addition, the sample was reused for a study of yellow fever vaccine responses in identical twins.

Sequencing was performed on CD4+ T cells sorted from blood. Source of these receptors: a woman aged 18-29 years in good health. CDR3s include the opening cysteine and the closing phenylalanine or tryptophan. Each record gives: clone size, V gene, J gene, D gene, CDR3 DNA, CDR3 protein. The D gene is left open where the match is weak. The size of a clone is reported for some rows only, either as once, few or many, or as a class for expanded clones.

.	TRBV10-1	TRBJ2-3	.	TGCGCCAGCAGTGTTAGGTATAGGGCAGATACGCAGTATTTT	CASSVRYRADTQYF
.	TRBV27	TRBJ2-7	.	TGTGCCAGCAGTTTAGTTACACGGAGCTCCTACGAGCAGTACTTC	CASSLVTRSSYEQYF
few	TRBV5-1	TRBJ2-1	TRBD1	TGCGCCAGCAGCTCAACGGGACAGGAGGAGTTCTTC	CASSSTGQEEFF
few	TRBV5-1	TRBJ2-7	TRBD2	TGCGCCAGCAGCTTGGTACCGGGGACTAGCGAATACGAGCAGTACTTC	CASSLVPGTSEYEQYF
.	TRBV12-3/TRBV12-4	TRBJ2-3	TRBD1	TGTGCCAGCAGTCCTGACAGGGCTGGTTGGACAGATACGCAGTATTTT	CASSPDRAGWTDTQYF
.	TRBV5-1	TRBJ2-3	.	TGCGCCAGCAGCTTGAAGTACAGCACAGATACGCAGTATTTT	CASSLKYSTDTQYF
.	TRBV2	TRBJ2-2	TRBD1	TGTGCCAGCAGAGGACAGGCCGGGGAGCTGTTTTTT	CASRGQAGELFF
many	TRBV7-2	TRBJ2-5	.	TGTGCCAGCAGCTTAGGCTACGGGGAGACCCAGTACTTC	CASSLGYGETQYF
few	TRBV27	TRBJ1-6	.	TGTGCCAGCAGTTTACCCCCCGGTCGTGGCTCACCCCTCCACTTT	CASSLPPGRGSPLHF
few	TRBV28	TRBJ2-6	.	TGTGCCAGCAGCCTCGAGGGAGCCGGGGCCAACGTCCTGACTTTC	CASSLEGAGANVLTF
few	TRBV24-1	TRBJ2-2	.	TGTGCCACCACCGGATTCACCGGGGAGCTGTTTTTT	CATTGFTGELFF
few	TRBV2	TRBJ2-1	TRBD2	TGTGCCAGCTCCGGACTAGCGGGAGTATGGAATGAGCAGTTCTTC	CASSGLAGVWNEQFF
few	TRBV20-1	TRBJ2-7	TRBD2	TGCAGTGCTAGAGCTCCGGGACTAAACTACGAGCAGTACTTC	CSARAPGLNYEQYF
.	TRBV19	TRBJ2-5	TRBD2	TGTGCCAGTAGCGCAACGGGACTAGCGGGAGGGCCACAAGAGACCCAGTACTTC	CASSATGLAGGPQETQYF
.	TRBV5-1	TRBJ2-2	TRBD1	TGCGCCAGCAGCTCTTTGGACAGGGCTTCCGGGGAGCTGTTTTTT	CASSSLDRASGELFF
.	TRBV25-1	TRBJ2-1	TRBD2	TGTGCCAGCGGGCAAGCGGGAGGGGACAATGAGCAGTTCTTC	CASGQAGGDNEQFF
.	TRBV29-1	TRBJ2-1	.	TGCAGCGTCCGACTGAATCCCAATGAGCAGTTCTTC	CSVRLNPNEQFF
few	TRBV11-2	TRBJ2-1	TRBD2	TGTGCCAGCAGCTTATTTTCTAGCGGCAACAATGAGCAGTTCTTC	CASSLFSSGNNEQFF